These 4 T cell receptor beta chains were all obtained from the same sample, sequenced in a study of PD-1 blockade in classical Hodgkin lymphoma. Time point here: cycle 4 day 1 (C4D1), after more than five weeks of nivolumab. Autologous stem cell transplantation was followed by relapse in every patient, and brentuximab vedotin exposure varied. Researchers used magnetic negative selection to pull out pure CD4+ T cells from thawed PBMCs. The protocol was immunoSEQ multiplex PCR, while the TCRdb copy is restricted to in-frame clones and leaves out a portion. Of about 18,000 clones in the sample, around 78% were seen once. This specimen was CD4+ T cells from blood, taken before the fourth cycle of nivolumab. These receptors were obtained from a human donor with classical Hodgkin lymphoma.

The CDR3: CASSLGATGGNQPQHF. CDR3 coding DNA: TGTGCCAGCAGCTTGGGGGCAACAGGGGGCAATCAGCCCCAGCATTTT. This chain joins TRBV5-5 and TRBJ1-5, with TRBD1 identical over 7 bases. Per the germline V gene, CDR1 is SGHKS and CDR2 is YYEKEE (reference sequence). CDR3 length: 16 amino acids. Unmatched junction bases numbered 5, after V lost 0 bases and J lost 2 bases. Variable domain in full (rest from reference TRBV5-5 and TRBJ1-5): DAGVTQSPTHLIKTRGQQVTLRCSPISGHKSVSWYQQVLGQGPQFIFQYYEKEERGRGNFPDRFSARQFPNYSSELNVNALLLGDSALYLCASSLGATGGNQPQHFGDGTRLSIL.

The V call is TRBV13, the J call TRBJ2-5; 11 nucleotides agree with TRBD1. The V and J ends lost 4 bases and 5 bases, in that order; junction bases with no gene match: 3. Germline V CDR1 and CDR2: PRHDT, FYEKMQ (reference sequence). The CDR3 loop spans 14 amino acids. CDR3 amino acids: CASSSDRGLETQYF. The DNA for the CDR3 is TGTGCCAGCAGCTCGGACAGGGGGCTTGAGACCCAGTACTTC. Supplemented by reference TRBV13 and TRBJ2-5, the full variable domain reads AAGVIQSPRHLIKEKRETATLKCYPIPRHDTVYWYQQGPGQDPQFLISFYEKMQSDKGSIPDRFSAQQFSDYHSELNMSSLELGDSALYFCASSSDRGLETQYFGPGTRLLVL.

This chain connects TRBV6-1 to TRBJ1-1, with D tentatively TRBD1 (5 bases). The V end lost 7 bases, the J end lost 0 bases, and 12 bases lay between the germline ends. CDR1 is MNHNS, CDR2 SASEGT, per germline. The CDR3 covers 14 residues. CDR3 nucleotide sequence: TGTGCCAGCAAATGGGACGGCGTGAACACTGAAGCTTTCTTT. Its protein product is CASKWDGVNTEAFF.

J is TRBJ2-3 and V is TRBV7-9, with D perhaps TRBD2 (6 bases). CDR1 and CDR2 (germline): SEHNR, FQNEAQ (reference sequence). The CDR3 extends over 16 amino acids. Deletions cut 0 bases from V and 1 base from J, with 11 bases between. The CDR3 DNA follows: TGTGCCAGCAGCTTAGCCAGCGGGCCACGCACAGATACGCAGTATTTT. Its protein is CASSLASGPRTDTQYF. The full variable domain, in which reference TRBV7-9 and TRBJ2-3 provide the parts outside the CDR3, is DTGVSQNPRHKITKRGQNVTFRCDPISEHNRLYWYRQTLGQGPEFLTYFQNEAQLEKSRLLSDRFSAERPKGSFSTLEIQRTEQGDSAMYLCASSLASGPRTDTQYFGPGTRLTVL.